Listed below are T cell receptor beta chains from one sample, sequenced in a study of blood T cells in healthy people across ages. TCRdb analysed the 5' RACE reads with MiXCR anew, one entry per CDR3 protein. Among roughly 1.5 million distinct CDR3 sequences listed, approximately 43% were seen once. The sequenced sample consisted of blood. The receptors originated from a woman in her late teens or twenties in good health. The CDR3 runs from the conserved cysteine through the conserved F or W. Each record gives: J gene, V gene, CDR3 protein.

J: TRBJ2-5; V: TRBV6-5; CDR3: CASSRRTGGFYEQYF
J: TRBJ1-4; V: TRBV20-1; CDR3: CSARDSGANEKLFF
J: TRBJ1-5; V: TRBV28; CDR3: CASSFLGGRDQPQHF
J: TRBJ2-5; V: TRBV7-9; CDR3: CASSEGNYERYF
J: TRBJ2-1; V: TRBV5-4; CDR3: CASSHYGGTPHNEQFF
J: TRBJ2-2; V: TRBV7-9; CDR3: CASSPGTSSGSELFF
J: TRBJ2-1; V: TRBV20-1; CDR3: CSAGTGTGLNEQFF
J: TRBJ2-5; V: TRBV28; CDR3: CATTGDGQETQYF
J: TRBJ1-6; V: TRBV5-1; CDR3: CASSPSDSKSLHF
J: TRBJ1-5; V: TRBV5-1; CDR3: CASSASTDQPQHF
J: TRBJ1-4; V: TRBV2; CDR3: CATVPRGASNEKLFF
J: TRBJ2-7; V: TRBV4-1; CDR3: CASSQYRGSYEQYF
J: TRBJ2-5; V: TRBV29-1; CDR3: CSAALDQEKQYF
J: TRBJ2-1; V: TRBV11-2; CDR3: CASSLMSPGRIHNEQFF
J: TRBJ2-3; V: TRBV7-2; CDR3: CASSLTSGYWDTQYF
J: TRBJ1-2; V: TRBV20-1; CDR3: CSAGRTGNYGYTF
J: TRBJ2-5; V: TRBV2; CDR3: CASLRGLAQYF
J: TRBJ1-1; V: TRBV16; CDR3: CASSPGGGLNTEAFF
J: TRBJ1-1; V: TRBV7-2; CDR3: CASSPDGMNTEAFF
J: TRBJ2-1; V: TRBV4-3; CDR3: CASSQVEPGLAVHNEQFF
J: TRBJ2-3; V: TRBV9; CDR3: CASSVGWVGDTQYF
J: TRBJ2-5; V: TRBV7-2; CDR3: CASSPDSSAETQYF
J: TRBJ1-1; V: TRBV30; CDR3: CAWSVQYREAFF
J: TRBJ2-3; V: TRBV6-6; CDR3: CASKMTASSTDTQYF
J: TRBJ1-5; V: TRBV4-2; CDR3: CASSQGGGQPQHF
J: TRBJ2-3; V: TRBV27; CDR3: CASSPAAGGIDTQYF
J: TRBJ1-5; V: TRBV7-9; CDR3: CASSPIGTNQPQHF
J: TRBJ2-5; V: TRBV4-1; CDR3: CASSQDRMRVETQYF
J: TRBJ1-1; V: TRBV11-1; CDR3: CASSFDRGRKTEAFF
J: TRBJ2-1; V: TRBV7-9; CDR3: CASSFSSGSSGDEQFF
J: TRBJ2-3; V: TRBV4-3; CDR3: CASSQDPSGAGDTQYF
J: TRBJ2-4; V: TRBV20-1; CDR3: CSARLAGRQNIQYF
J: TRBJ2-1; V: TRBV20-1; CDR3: CSAKTSGSNEQFF
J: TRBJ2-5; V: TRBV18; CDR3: CASSDLTGSQETQYF
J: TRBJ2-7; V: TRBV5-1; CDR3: CASSPPTGPSSYEQYF
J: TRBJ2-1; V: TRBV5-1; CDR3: CASSLEGYEQFF
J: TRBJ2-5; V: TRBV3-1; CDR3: CASSQVGLPETQYF
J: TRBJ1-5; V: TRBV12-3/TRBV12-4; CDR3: CASSLGRRGKQPQHF
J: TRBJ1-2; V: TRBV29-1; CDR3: CSVDPLGAGYGYTF
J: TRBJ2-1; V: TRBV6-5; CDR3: CASSYMATYNEQFF
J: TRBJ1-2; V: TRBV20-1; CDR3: CSARQTGGYTF
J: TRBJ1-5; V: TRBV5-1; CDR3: CASSWDSPNQPQHF
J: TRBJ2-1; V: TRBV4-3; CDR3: CASSQDPLAGEGSEQFF
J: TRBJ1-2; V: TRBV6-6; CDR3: CASSQGLECGYTF
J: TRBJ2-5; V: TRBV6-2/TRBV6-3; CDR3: CASSSPPASGKETQYF
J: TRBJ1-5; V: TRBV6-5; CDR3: CASSYSGPRSNQPQHF
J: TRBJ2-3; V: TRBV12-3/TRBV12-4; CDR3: CASSIDPADTQYF
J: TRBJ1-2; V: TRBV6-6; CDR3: CASSYSWVGADLAGYTF
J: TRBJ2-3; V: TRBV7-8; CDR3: CASSYGTGGDRYAYF
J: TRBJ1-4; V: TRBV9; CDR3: CASSARPANEKLFF
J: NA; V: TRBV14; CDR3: CASSTWRRGEQYF
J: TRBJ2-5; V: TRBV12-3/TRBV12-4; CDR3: CASSSLSRAVPTEETQYF